The rows below give T cell receptor beta chains drawn from one sample of a study of cytomegalovirus exposure and HLA in healthy donors. TCRdb's copy holds only in-frame clones and misses some; the assay was immunoSEQ multiplex PCR. The table records about 150,000 clones, around 74% of them present only once. The sequencing input was PBMCs. The receptors here all came from a man aged 18 to 30 in good health and CMV-seronegative. Each CDR3 is given with its conserved first and last residue. The D gene is left open where the match is weak. Expanded clones get a size class; other rows say once, few or many, or leave the size out.

j_gene	abundance	v_gene	d_gene	CDR3nt	CDR3aa
TRBJ2-1	few	TRBV5-1	.	TGCGCCAGCATGTCGGGAGCAGCCAGCTCCTACAATGAGCAGTTCTTC	CASMSGAASSYNEQFF
TRBJ1-2	.	TRBV7-2	.	TGTGCCAGCAGCCGAGGAGGGCCCCATAGGCTTAACTATGGCTACACCTTC	CASSRGGPHRLNYGYTF
TRBJ2-2	.	TRBV2	.	TGTGCCAGCAGGGACAATGAGCTGTTTTTT	CASRDNELFF
TRBJ1-5	once	TRBV6-6	.	TGTGCCAGCAGTTTGGCTCTGAGGATCAGCAATCAGCCCCAGCATTTT	CASSLALRISNQPQHF
TRBJ1-1	once	TRBV11-3	.	TGTGCCAGCAGTCTGACGGGGAACACTGAAGCTTTCTTT	CASSLTGNTEAFF
TRBJ2-6	.	TRBV4-2	TRBD1	TGTGCCAGCAGCCCTAAAGGGGGCTCTGGGGCCAACGGCCTGACTTTC	CASSPKGGSGANGLTF
TRBJ2-2	.	TRBV6-1	.	TGTGCCAGCAGTGACCTGAGCGGCGGGTCCGGGGAGCTGTTTTTT	CASSDLSGGSGELFF
TRBJ1-2	.	TRBV5-1	.	TGCGCCAGCAGCTTGGACCCGGGATTGCGTGGCTACACCTTC	CASSLDPGLRGYTF
TRBJ2-5	few	TRBV11-2	.	TGTGCCAGCAGCTTATACGCGGCGGGGGCCGGAGAGACCCAGTACTTC	CASSLYAAGAGETQYF
TRBJ2-3	.	TRBV6-5	.	TGTGCCAGCAGCCTTACGTTCTATGATGGAGATACGCAGTATTTT	CASSLTFYDGDTQYF
TRBJ2-5	.	TRBV9	.	TGTGCCAGCAGCCCGGGTGGGCAAGAGACCCAGTACTTC	CASSPGGQETQYF
TRBJ1-5	.	TRBV6-1	TRBD1	TGTGCCAGCAGAGGCGGGACAGGGTTTCAGCCCCAGCATTTT	CASRGGTGFQPQHF
TRBJ1-6	.	TRBV4-2	TRBD1	TGTGCCAGCAGCCAAGAAACGAGTTGGGGGACAGGGAGCTCACCCCTCCACTTT	CASSQETSWGTGSSPLHF
TRBJ1-5	.	TRBV6-4	.	TGTGCCAGCAGTAACAATTACAGGGCCAATCAGCCCCAGCATTTT	CASSNNYRANQPQHF
TRBJ2-5	.	TRBV7-2	.	TGTGCCAGCAGCTTAGTGCAGCAAGAGACCCAGTACTTC	CASSLVQQETQYF
TRBJ1-6	.	TRBV7-9	TRBD1	TGTGCCAGCAGCTTAGCATGGCAGGGGGCATCACCCCTCCACTTT	CASSLAWQGASPLHF
TRBJ2-7	.	TRBV6-5	.	TGTGCCAGCAGCCCCTCTCCACAGGGACCCTACGAGCAGTACTTC	CASSPSPQGPYEQYF
TRBJ2-1	once	TRBV27	TRBD1	TGTGCCAGCGGGTGGACAGGGCGGAATGAGCAGTTCTTC	CASGWTGRNEQFF
TRBJ2-1	.	TRBV15	.	TGTGCCACCCTCCTCGGAGGTTTCTCCTACAATGAGCAGTTCTTC	CATLLGGFSYNEQFF
TRBJ2-7	.	TRBV11-3	.	TGTGCCAGCAGCTTGGGGGGGGCAGGGGGCAAAGGTGAGCAGTACTTC	CASSLGGAGGKGEQYF
TRBJ2-3	.	TRBV15	TRBD2	TGTGCCACCAGCAGAACTAGCGGGGCCACAGATACGCAGTATTTT	CATSRTSGATDTQYF
TRBJ2-3	.	TRBV4-1	TRBD2	TGCGCCAGCAGCCAAGATGGGGCGGGGGGACCACAAGATACGCAGTATTTT	CASSQDGAGGPQDTQYF
TRBJ2-1	.	TRBV6-4	.	TGTGCCAGCAGTGACTTTACAGGGTACAATGAGCAGTTCTTC	CASSDFTGYNEQFF
TRBJ1-5	.	TRBV10-1	.	TGCGCCAGCAGTGAGCGGGGCAGGGGCCAGCCCCAGCATTTT	CASSERGRGQPQHF
TRBJ2-3	.	TRBV29-1	.	TGCAGCGTTGAATGGGGGCAGGTGACAGATACGCAGTATTTT	CSVEWGQVTDTQYF
TRBJ1-1	.	TRBV5-5	TRBD1	TGTGCCAGCAGCATCAATACAGGGGAGACTGAAGCTTTCTTT	CASSINTGETEAFF
TRBJ2-6	few	TRBV5-4	.	TGTGCCAGCAGCTCTGGACGGGACTCTGGGGCCAACGTCCTGACTTTC	CASSSGRDSGANVLTF
TRBJ2-7	.	TRBV5-1	.	TGCGCCAGCAGCGGGGGGATGAGTGCATCCTACGAGCAGTACTTC	CASSGGMSASYEQYF
TRBJ1-5	.	TRBV5-4	.	TGTGCCAGCAGCCCAGACGGAGAGCCCCAGCATTTT	CASSPDGEPQHF
TRBJ1-2	.	TRBV5-4	TRBD1	TGTGCCAGCAGCTCTGACAGGGGGCGCAGCTACACCTTC	CASSSDRGRSYTF